This T cell receptor beta chain was identified during a study of cytomegalovirus exposure and HLA in healthy donors. The approximately 120-subject validation cohort, separate from the roughly 670-subject first cohort, included the donors. Findings of the study overall: The study found most TCR sequences rare, yet found some public TCRs in many donors. Later, an analysis found that TCR clusters from the first cohort tended to co-occur in the approximately 130 validation repertoires. The authors enumerated some 170 TCR beta chains as linked to cytomegalovirus.

Trimming cost V 0 bases and J 3 bases, with 18 bases left between them. CDR3 length equals 17 residues. Germline CDR1 reads MNHNS; CDR2 reads SASEGT. This clone was seen a single time. Antigen specificity is unknown. Sequencing was performed with immunoSEQ multiplex PCR; in TCRdb, only in-frame clones are kept and a portion is missing. The sample records more than 140,000 clones, 85% to 90% being singletons. This rearrangement joins TRBV6-1 to TRBJ2-7, with a weak D call TRBD2 (7 bases). This sequence originates from a woman aged 18 to 35 in good health and CMV-seropositive. What was sequenced was PBMCs. The CDR3 bases are TGTGCCAGCAGTGAAGCGCGGGGGCCTGAGGTGGTCTACGAGCAGTACTTC. It specifies CASSEARGPEVVYEQYF.